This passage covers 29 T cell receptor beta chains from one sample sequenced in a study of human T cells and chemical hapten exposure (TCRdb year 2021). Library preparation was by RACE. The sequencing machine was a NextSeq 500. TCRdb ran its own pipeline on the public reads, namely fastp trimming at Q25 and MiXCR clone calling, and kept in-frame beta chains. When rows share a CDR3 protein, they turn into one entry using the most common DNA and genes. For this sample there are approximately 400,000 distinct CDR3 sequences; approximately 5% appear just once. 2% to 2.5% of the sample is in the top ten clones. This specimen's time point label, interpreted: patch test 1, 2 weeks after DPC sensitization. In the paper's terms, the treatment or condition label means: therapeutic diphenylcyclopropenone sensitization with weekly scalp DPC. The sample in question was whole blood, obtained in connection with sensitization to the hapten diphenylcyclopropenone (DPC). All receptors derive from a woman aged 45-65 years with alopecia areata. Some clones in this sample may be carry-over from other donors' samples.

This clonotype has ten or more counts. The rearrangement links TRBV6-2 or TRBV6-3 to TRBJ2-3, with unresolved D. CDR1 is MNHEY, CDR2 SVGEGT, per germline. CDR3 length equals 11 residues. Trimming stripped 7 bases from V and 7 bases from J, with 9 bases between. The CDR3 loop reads CASTNGYTQYF. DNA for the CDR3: TGTGCCAGCACAAACGGGTATACGCAGTATTTT.

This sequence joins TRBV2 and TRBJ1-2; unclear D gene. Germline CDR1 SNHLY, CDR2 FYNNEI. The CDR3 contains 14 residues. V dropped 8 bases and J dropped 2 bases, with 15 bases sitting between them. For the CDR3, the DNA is TGTGCCAGCCCTTCCGGACGTGAAAACTATGGCTACACCTTC. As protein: CASPSGRENYGYTF.

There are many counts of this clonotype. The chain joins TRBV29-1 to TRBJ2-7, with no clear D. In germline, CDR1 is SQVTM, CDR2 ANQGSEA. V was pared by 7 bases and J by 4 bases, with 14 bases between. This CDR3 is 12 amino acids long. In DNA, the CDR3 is TGCAGCGCCCTATCCGTCGAGTACGAGCAGTACTTC. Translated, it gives CSALSVEYEQYF.

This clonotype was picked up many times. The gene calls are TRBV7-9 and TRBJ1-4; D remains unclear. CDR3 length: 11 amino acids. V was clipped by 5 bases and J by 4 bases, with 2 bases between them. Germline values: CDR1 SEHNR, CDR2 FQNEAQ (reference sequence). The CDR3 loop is CASSDNEKLFF. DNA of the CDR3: TGTGCCAGCAGCGATAATGAAAAACTGTTTTTT.

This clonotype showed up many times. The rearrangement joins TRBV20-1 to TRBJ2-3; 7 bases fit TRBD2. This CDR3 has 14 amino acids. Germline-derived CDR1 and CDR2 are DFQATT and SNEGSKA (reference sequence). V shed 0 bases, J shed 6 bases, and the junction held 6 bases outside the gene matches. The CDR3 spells CSARDKLAADTQYF. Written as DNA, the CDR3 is TGCAGTGCTAGAGATAAGCTAGCGGCCGATACGCAGTATTTT.

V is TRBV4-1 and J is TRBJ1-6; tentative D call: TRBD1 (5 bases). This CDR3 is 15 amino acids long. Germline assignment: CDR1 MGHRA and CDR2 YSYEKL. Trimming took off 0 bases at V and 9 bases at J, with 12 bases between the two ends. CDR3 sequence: CASSQDGTSASPLHF. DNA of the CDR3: TGCGCCAGCAGCCAAGACGGGACCAGCGCTTCACCCCTCCACTTT.

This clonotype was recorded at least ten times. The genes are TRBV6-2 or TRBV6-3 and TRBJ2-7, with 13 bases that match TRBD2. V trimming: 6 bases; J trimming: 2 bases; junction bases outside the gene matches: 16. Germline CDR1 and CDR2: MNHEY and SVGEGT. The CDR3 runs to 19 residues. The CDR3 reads CASSSETGLAGQITYEQYF. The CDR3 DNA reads TGTGCCAGCAGCTCGGAGACGGGACTAGCGGGACAAATAACCTACGAGCAGTACTTC.

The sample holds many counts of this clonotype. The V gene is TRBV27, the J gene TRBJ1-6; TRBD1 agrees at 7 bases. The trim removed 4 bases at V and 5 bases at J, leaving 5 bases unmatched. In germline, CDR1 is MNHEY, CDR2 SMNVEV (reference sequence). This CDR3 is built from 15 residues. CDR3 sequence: CASSSSGTDNSPLHF. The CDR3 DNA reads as TGTGCCAGCAGTTCATCCGGGACAGATAATTCACCCCTCCACTTT.

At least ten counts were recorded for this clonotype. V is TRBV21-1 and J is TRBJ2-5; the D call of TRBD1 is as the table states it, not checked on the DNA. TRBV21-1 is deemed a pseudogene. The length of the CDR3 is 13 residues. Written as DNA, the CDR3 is TGTGCCAGCAGCAGTGACAGGCAAGAGACCCAGTACTTC. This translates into CASSSDRQETQYF.

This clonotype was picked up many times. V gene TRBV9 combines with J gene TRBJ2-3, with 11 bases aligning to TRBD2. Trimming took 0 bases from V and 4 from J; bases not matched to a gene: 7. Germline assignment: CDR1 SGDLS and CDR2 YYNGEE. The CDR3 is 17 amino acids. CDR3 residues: CASSVARSGRAADTQYF. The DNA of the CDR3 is TGTGCCAGCAGCGTAGCGCGTAGCGGGAGGGCCGCAGATACGCAGTATTTT.

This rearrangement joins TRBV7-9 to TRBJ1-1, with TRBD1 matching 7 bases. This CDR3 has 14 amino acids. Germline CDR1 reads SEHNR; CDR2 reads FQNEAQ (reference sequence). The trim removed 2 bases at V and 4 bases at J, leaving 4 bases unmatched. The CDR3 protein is CASSLYSGGTEAFF. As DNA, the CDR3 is TGTGCCAGCAGCTTATACTCAGGGGGCACTGAAGCTTTCTTT.

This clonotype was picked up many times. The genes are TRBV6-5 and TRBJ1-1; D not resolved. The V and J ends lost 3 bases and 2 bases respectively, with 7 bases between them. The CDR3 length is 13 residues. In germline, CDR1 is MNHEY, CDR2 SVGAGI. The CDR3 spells CASSYSTNTEAFF. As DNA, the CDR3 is TGTGCCAGCAGTTATAGCACTAACACTGAAGCTTTCTTT.

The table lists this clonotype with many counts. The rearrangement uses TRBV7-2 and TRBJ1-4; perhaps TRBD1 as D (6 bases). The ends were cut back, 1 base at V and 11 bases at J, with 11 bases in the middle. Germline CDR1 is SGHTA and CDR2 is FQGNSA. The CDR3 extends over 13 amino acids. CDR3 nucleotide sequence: TGTGCCAGCAGCTTAGAGGGGGGAGGGAAACTGTTTTTT. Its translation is CASSLEGGGKLFF. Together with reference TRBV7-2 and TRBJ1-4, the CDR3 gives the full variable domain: GAGVSQSPSNKVTEKGKDVELRCDPISGHTALYWYRQSLGQGLEFLIYFQGNSAPDKSGLPSDRFSAERTGGSVSTLTIQRTQQEDSAVYLCASSLEGGGKLFFGSGTQLSVL.

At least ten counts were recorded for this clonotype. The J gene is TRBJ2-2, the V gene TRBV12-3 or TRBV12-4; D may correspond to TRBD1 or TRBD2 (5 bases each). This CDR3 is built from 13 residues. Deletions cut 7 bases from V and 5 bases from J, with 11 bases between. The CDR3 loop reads CASTGTGTGELFF. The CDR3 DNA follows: TGTGCCAGCACCGGGACGGGAACCGGGGAGCTGTTTTTT.

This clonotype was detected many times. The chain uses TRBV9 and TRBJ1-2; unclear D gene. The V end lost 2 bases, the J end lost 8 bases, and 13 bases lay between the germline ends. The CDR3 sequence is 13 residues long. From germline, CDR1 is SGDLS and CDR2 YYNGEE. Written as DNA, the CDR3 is TGTGCCAGCAGCGTTAGCTACAGAAGCGGCTACACCTTC. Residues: CASSVSYRSGYTF.

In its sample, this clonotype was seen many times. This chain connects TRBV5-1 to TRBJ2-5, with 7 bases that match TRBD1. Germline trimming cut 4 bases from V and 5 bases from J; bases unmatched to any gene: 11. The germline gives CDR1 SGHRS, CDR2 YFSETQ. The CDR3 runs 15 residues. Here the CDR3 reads CASSPSGGQSETQYF. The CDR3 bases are TGCGCCAGCAGCCCCTCAGGGGGTCAATCGGAGACCCAGTACTTC.

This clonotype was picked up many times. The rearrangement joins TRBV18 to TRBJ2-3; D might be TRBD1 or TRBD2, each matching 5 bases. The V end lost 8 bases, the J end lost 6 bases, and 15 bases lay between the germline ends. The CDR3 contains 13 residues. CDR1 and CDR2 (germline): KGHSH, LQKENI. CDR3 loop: CASSPPGTDTQYF. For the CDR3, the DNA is TGTGCCAGCAGCCCCCCAGGGACCGATACGCAGTATTTT.

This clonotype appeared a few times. Here the CDR3 DNA reads TGTGCCAGCAGCCTCAAACAGGGGCTAAGCTCCTACGAGCAGTACTTC. This codes for CASSLKQGLSSYEQYF. The gene calls are TRBV6-7 and TRBJ2-7; 7 bases match TRBD1. TRBV6-7 is recorded as an ORF, its role being uncertain. V shed 6 bases and J 0 bases; nucleotides not matched to a gene: 11. The CDR3 is 16 residues long.

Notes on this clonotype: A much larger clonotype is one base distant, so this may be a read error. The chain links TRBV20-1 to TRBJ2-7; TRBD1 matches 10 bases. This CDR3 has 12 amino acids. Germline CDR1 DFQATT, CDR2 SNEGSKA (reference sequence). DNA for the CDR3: TGCAGTGCTAGATACAGAGTGGACAGGGGGGGTTTC. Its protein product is CSARYRVDRGGF.

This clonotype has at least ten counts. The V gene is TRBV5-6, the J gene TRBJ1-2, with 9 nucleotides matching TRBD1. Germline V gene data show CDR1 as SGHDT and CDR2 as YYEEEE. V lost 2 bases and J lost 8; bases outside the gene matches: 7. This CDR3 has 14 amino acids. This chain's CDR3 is CASSLPGQGRGYTF. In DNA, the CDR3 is TGTGCCAGCAGCTTACCCGGACAGGGGAGAGGCTACACCTTC.

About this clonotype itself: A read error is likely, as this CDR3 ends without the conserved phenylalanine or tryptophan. The CDR3 here is CASSPGAGGPTDTQYL. The CDR3 coding sequence is TGCGCCAGCAGCCCAGGGGCGGGGGGGCCCACAGATACGCAGTATTTG. V usage is TRBV5-1 and J usage is TRBJ2-3; the match to TRBD2 covers 9 bases. This CDR3 region has 16 residues. The germline V gene encodes CDR1 SGHRS and CDR2 YFSETQ. Trimming at V came to 4 bases and at J to 2 bases, leaving 8 bases not matched to a gene.

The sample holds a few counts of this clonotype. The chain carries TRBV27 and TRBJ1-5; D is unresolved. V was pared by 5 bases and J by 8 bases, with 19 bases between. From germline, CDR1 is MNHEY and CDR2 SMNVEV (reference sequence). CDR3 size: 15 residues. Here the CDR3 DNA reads TGTGCCAGCAGTCTCCTTAAGGGAGCTGGGGAGCCCCAGCATTTT. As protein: CASSLLKGAGEPQHF.

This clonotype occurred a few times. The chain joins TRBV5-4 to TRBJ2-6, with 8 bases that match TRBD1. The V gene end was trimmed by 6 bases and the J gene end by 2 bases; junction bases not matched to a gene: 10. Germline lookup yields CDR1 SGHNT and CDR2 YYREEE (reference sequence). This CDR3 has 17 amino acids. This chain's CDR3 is CASTPQGRGPGANVLTF. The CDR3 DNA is TGTGCCAGCACCCCCCAAGGCAGGGGGCCTGGGGCCAACGTCCTGACTTTC.

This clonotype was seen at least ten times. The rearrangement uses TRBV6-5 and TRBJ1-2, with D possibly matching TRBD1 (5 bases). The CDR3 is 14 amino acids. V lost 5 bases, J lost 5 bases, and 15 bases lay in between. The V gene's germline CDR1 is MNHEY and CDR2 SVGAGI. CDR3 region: CASSPPGRRYGYTF. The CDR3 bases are TGTGCCAGCAGTCCACCGGGACGGAGATATGGCTACACCTTC.

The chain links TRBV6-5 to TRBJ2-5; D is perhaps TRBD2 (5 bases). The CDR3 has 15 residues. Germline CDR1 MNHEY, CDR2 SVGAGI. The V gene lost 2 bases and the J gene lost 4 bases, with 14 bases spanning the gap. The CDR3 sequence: CASSYASTTRETQYF. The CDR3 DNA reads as TGTGCCAGCAGTTACGCTAGCACCACTAGAGAGACCCAGTACTTC.

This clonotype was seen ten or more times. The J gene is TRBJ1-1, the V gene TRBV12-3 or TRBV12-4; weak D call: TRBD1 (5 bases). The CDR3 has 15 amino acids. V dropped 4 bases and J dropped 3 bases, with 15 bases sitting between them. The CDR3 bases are TGTGCCAGCAGTTCGTTCGGGGCTGTGGACACTGAAGCTTTCTTT. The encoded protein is CASSSFGAVDTEAFF.

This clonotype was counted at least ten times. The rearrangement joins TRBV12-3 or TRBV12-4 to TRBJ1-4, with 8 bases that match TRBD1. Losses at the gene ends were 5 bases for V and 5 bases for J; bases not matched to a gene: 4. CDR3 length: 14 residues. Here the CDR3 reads CASSPRQGNEKLFF. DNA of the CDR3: TGTGCCAGCAGTCCCCGACAGGGGAATGAAAAACTGTTTTTT.

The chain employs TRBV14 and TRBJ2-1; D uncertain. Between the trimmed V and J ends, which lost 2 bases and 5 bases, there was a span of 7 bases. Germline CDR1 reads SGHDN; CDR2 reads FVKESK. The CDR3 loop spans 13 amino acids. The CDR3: CASSQRVHNEQFF. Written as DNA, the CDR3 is TGTGCCAGCAGCCAACGGGTGCACAATGAGCAGTTCTTC.

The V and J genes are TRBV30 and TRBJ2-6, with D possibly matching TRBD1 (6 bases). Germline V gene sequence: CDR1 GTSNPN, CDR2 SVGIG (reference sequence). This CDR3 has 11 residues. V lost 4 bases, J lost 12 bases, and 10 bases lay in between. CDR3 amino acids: CAWTGESVLTF. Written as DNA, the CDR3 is TGTGCCTGGACAGGGGAAAGCGTCCTGACTTTC.